This entry features one T cell receptor (beta chain) sequence. The data derive from a study of blood T cell repertoires in COVID-19. The table came from immunoSEQ multiplex PCR; TCRdb's copy has only in-frame clones and leaves some out. The data show roughly 240,000 clones, with 82% seen just once and about 4.5% held by the top ten. Unmatched junction bases numbered 9, after V lost 5 bases and J lost 3 bases. CDR1 and CDR2 from the germline V gene are SEHNR and FQNEAQ (reference sequence). There are 16 residues in the CDR3. This chain links TRBV7-9 with TRBJ2-2; 7 nucleotides agree with TRBD1. The sequencing sample was made of peripheral blood. The origin of this receptor is a woman in her 70s with acute or convalescent COVID-19. The CDR3 protein is CASSQSTGDYTGELFF. The CDR3 bases are TGTGCCAGCAGCCAGAGTACAGGGGATTACACCGGGGAGCTGTTTTTT.